The 26 T cell receptor beta chains reported below all come from one sample, sequenced in a study of regulatory T cells in long-lasting Graves disease. Arm-PCR of CDR3 regions and iRepertoire HTBI primers were used to build TCR beta libraries. TCRdb passed the multiplex PCR reads through MiXCR, listing each CDR3 protein once. Of fewer than 550,000 distinct CDR3 sequences in the sample, 16% are singletons; the top ten hold about 25%. The time point is: newly diagnosed GD, antithyroid drugs for less than 3 months. TCR sequences were obtained from RNA taken from PBMCs. These data also formed part of another study, on T cells in Graves' hyperthyroidism and ophthalmopathy.

The specimen was peripheral blood mononuclear cells (PBMCs), collected at new diagnosis, from a patient treated with antithyroid drugs. These receptors came from a woman between 18 and 29 years old with Graves disease.

This clonotype was picked up a small number of times. This chain uses TRBV25-1 with TRBJ1-2; D not certain. The CDR3 spans 12 residues. Trimming left V 4 bases short and J 7 bases short, with 10 bases between. Germline lookup yields CDR1 MGHDK and CDR2 SYGVNS. Here the CDR3 reads CASSAGWVGYTF. The CDR3 nucleotides read TGTGCCAGCAGTGCAGGCTGGGTTGGCTACACCTTC.

This clonotype was found many times. The genes are TRBV3-1 and TRBJ2-1; TRBD1 matches 7 bases. The length of the CDR3 is 15 residues. The V and J ends lost 4 bases and 6 bases, in that order; junction bases with no gene match: 9. Germline-derived CDR1 and CDR2 are LGHDT and YNNKEL (reference sequence). Here the CDR3 reads CASSLIQGSANEQFF. CDR3 nucleotides: TGTGCCAGCAGCCTTATACAGGGGAGCGCCAATGAGCAGTTCTTC.

This clonotype was seen ten or more times. The V gene is TRBV28, the J gene TRBJ2-7; D is unresolved. Looked up from germline, CDR1 is MDHEN and CDR2 is SYDVKM. Trimming took off 3 bases at V and 0 bases at J, with 12 bases between the two ends. The CDR3 is 15 residues long. In DNA, the CDR3 is TGTGCCAGCAGTTTTGGTCTTTTCAGCTCCTACGAGCAGTACTTC. Its protein is CASSFGLFSSYEQYF.

This clonotype has ten or more counts. The chain carries TRBV7-3 and TRBJ2-1; 9 bases are a match to TRBD1. V shed 5 bases, J shed 4 bases, and the junction held 6 bases outside the gene matches. Germline lookup yields CDR1 SGHTA and CDR2 FQGTGA. CDR3 length equals 15 residues. CDR3 protein: CASSQQGASYNEQFF. CDR3 DNA: TGTGCCAGCAGCCAACAGGGGGCCAGTTACAATGAGCAGTTCTTC.

In this sample, this clonotype turned up a few times. The chain recombines TRBV5-1 with TRBJ2-5; TRBD1 or TRBD2 may be the D gene (6 bases each). The CDR3 is made up of 14 amino acids. Trimming pared 2 bases from V and 5 bases from J, leaving 13 bases between. Germline CDR1 is SGHRS and CDR2 is YFSETQ. This CDR3 is CASSLEGGRETQYF. For the CDR3, the DNA is TGCGCCAGCAGCTTAGAGGGGGGTCGGGAGACCCAGTACTTC.

This clonotype was seen at least ten times. The J gene is TRBJ2-3, the V gene TRBV11-2, with 11 bases identical to TRBD2. Germline V gene data show CDR1 as SGHAT and CDR2 as FQNNGV. CDR3 length: 16 amino acids. V gave up 5 bases and J gave up 4 bases; unmatched junction bases: 8. The CDR3 coding sequence is TGTGCCAGCAGCACAGTAGCGGGAGGGATCGCAGATACGCAGTATTTT. It codes for CASSTVAGGIADTQYF.

The sample holds many counts of this clonotype. The CDR3 DNA is TGTGCCAGCAGTTTGTGGGGGGTTGGCTACGAGCAGTACTTC. It translates to CASSLWGVGYEQYF. The chain joins TRBV12-3 or TRBV12-4 to TRBJ2-7; D is possibly TRBD2 (6 bases). There are 14 residues in the CDR3. V dropped 3 bases and J dropped 3 bases, with 12 bases sitting between them.

This clonotype has at least ten counts. The rearrangement uses TRBV7-9 and TRBJ2-3; a weak D match, TRBD1 (7 bases). V was clipped by 3 bases and J by 2 bases, with 12 bases between them. Looked up from germline, CDR1 is SEHNR and CDR2 is FQNEAQ (reference sequence). The CDR3 loop spans 15 amino acids. CDR3 in DNA: TGTGCCAGCAGCTTTGACAGGGAGGACACAGATACGCAGTATTTT. This codes for CASSFDREDTDTQYF.

The chain couples TRBV18 to TRBJ1-2, with D maybe TRBD1 (6 bases). Germline V lookup: CDR1 KGHSH, CDR2 LQKENI. The CDR3 consists of 14 residues. V lost 5 bases and J lost 4, with 14 bases in between. The CDR3 protein is CASSVSGQTYGYTF. As DNA, the CDR3 is TGTGCCAGCTCAGTCTCGGGACAAACCTATGGCTACACCTTC.

This clonotype was counted at least ten times. The chain links TRBV28 to TRBJ1-2; D unclear. Germline assignment: CDR1 MDHEN and CDR2 SYDVKM. V was cut by 7 bases and J by 5 bases, with 11 bases left in between. The CDR3 has 12 residues. The CDR3 spells CASTSRPYGYTF. As DNA, the CDR3 is TGTGCCAGCACTTCCCGTCCTTATGGCTACACCTTC.

This clonotype showed up many times. The J gene is TRBJ2-1, the V gene TRBV13; 7 nucleotides agree with TRBD2. This CDR3 comprises 15 residues. J gave up 6 bases and V 3 bases, and 8 bases lay outside the gene matches. CDR1 and CDR2 (germline): PRHDT, FYEKMQ (reference sequence). CDR3 sequence (DNA): TGTGCCAGCAGCTTCCCCTTGGGGGGGGGCAATGAGCAGTTCTTC. Amino acid sequence: CASSFPLGGGNEQFF.

Ten or more counts support this clonotype. This sequence joins TRBV3-1 and TRBJ1-6, with no clear D. Germline V gives CDR1 LGHDT, CDR2 YNNKEL (reference sequence). V dropped 0 bases and J dropped 9 bases, with 6 bases sitting between them. This CDR3 spans 13 amino acids. DNA of the CDR3: TGTGCCAGCAGCCAAGAGCCCATTTCACCCCTCCACTTT. This gives the protein CASSQEPISPLHF.

This clonotype was found many times. The gene calls are TRBV10-3 and TRBJ2-3, with 14 bases that match TRBD2. The CDR3 has 17 amino acids. From germline, CDR1 is ENHRY and CDR2 SYGVKD. With 2 bases clipped from V and 6 bases from J, the junction kept 7 bases outside the gene matches. Here the CDR3 reads CAISEPGLAGVGDTQYF. CDR3 bases: TGTGCCATCAGTGAGCCGGGACTAGCGGGAGTCGGGGATACGCAGTATTTT.

This clonotype was observed at least ten times. The rearrangement joins TRBV27 to TRBJ2-7; 11 bases line up with TRBD2. V shed 3 bases and J 3 bases; nucleotides not matched to a gene: 22. CDR3 length: 21 residues. CDR1 and CDR2 from the germline V gene are MNHEY and SMNVEV (reference sequence). DNA of the CDR3: TGTGCCAGCAGTTTTCAGGGGGCGGTGGCGGGACTAGCGGTCAGATACTACGAGCAGTACTTC. It encodes CASSFQGAVAGLAVRYYEQYF.

This clonotype was detected a few times. CDR3 coding DNA: TGTGCCAGCAGTTTAGGCGCAGGGGGAAAAAACACAGATACGCAGTATTTT. Residues: CASSLGAGGKNTDTQYF. The chain has TRBV28 and TRBJ2-3; 7 nucleotides match TRBD1. Germline-derived CDR1 and CDR2 are MDHEN and SYDVKM. V lost 2 bases, J lost 2 bases, and 10 bases stayed unmatched. The CDR3 is 17 residues long. The entire variable domain, with the rest obtained from reference TRBV28 and TRBJ2-3, is as follows: DVKVTQSSRYLVKRTGEKVFLECVQDMDHENMFWYRQDPGLGLRLIYFSYDVKMKEKGDIPEGYSVSREKKERFSLILESASTNQTSMYLCASSLGAGGKNTDTQYFGPGTRLTVL.

The chain joins TRBV9 to TRBJ2-2; TRBD1 or TRBD2 may be the D gene (5 bases each). V gave up 3 bases and J gave up 3 bases, with 6 bases separating them. This CDR3 is 13 amino acids long. From germline, CDR1 is SGDLS and CDR2 YYNGEE. The CDR3 DNA follows: TGTGCCAGCAGCGCGGGACACACCGGGGAGCTGTTTTTT. It is translated as CASSAGHTGELFF.

This clonotype was recorded many times. J is TRBJ1-2 and V is TRBV5-5; D remains unclear. CDR1 and CDR2 (germline): SGHKS, YYEKEE (reference sequence). Trimming took 0 bases from V and 4 from J, leaving 13 bases between them. The CDR3 is 15 residues long. CDR3 bases: TGTGCCAGCAGCTTGGGGAGTACAGACGGCTATGGCTACACCTTC. Protein: CASSLGSTDGYGYTF.

This clonotype has a count of ten or more. The chain couples TRBV29-1 to TRBJ2-1; D gene unclear. V dropped 1 base and J dropped 3 bases, with 4 bases sitting between them. CDR3 length equals 12 residues. Germline CDR1 is SQVTM and CDR2 is ANQGSEA. CDR3 sequence reads: CSVEVDYNEQFF. DNA for the CDR3: TGCAGCGTTGAAGTAGACTACAATGAGCAGTTCTTC.

This clonotype turned up a few times. The rearrangement uses TRBV20-1 and TRBJ2-7; D uncertain. Germline-derived CDR1 and CDR2 are DFQATT and SNEGSKA (reference sequence). The CDR3 is made up of 14 amino acids. V shed 1 base and J shed 0 bases, with 10 bases lying between them. The CDR3 DNA reads as TGCAGTGCTAGAGGGAAGTTGGGCTCCTACGAGCAGTACTTC. Its protein is CSARGKLGSYEQYF.

A few counts support this clonotype. V is TRBV5-5 and J is TRBJ2-5, with D possibly TRBD1 on 5 matching bases. Germline V lookup: CDR1 SGHKS, CDR2 YYEKEE (reference sequence). V lost 0 bases and J lost 5, with 8 bases in between. The CDR3 has 13 residues. The CDR3 protein is CASSLDRFETQYF. The CDR3 nucleotides read TGTGCCAGCAGCTTGGACAGGTTCGAGACCCAGTACTTC.

This clonotype was observed a few times. This chain connects TRBV15 to TRBJ1-4; D might be TRBD1 (6 bases). Germline V gene data show CDR1 as LNHNV and CDR2 as YYDKDF (reference sequence). The CDR3 covers 15 residues. V lost 1 base and J 6 bases, leaving 12 bases between the germline ends. CDR3 sequence reads: CATSRGTAGDEKLFF. The DNA for the CDR3 is TGTGCCACCAGCAGAGGGACAGCCGGGGATGAAAAACTGTTTTTT.

This clonotype was observed at least ten times. The chain combines TRBV5-1 with TRBJ2-1; TRBD1 matches 8 bases. The germline CDR1 and CDR2 sequences are SGHRS and YFSETQ. The ends lost 4 bases at V and 10 bases at J; junction bases unmatched: 7. This CDR3 has 13 residues. CDR3 bases: TGCGCCAGCAGCAAGGACAGGGCGGGGGAGCAGTTCTTC. Its translation: CASSKDRAGEQFF.

To note about this clonotype: Just one base apart from a much larger clone, this may be a read error. The chain is built from TRBV7-2 and TRBJ2-1, with 9 bases identical to TRBD1. The CDR3 covers 16 residues. CDR1 is SGHTA, CDR2 FQGNSA, per germline. V shed 5 bases, J shed 10 bases, and the junction held 15 bases outside the gene matches. The CDR3 nucleotides are TGTGCCAGCAGCCCTGTGGGGACAGGGAGATCCCACGAGCAGTTCTTC. This sequence encodes CASSPVGTGRSHEQFF.

As regards this clonotype: A much larger clone differs by one base, so this may be a read error. The chain has TRBV5-1 and TRBJ2-3; D not resolved. TRBJ1-5 explains the end of the DNA better; the J call may be wrong. The CDR3 sequence is 15 residues long. Germline V gives CDR1 SGHRS, CDR2 YFSETQ. The CDR3 spells CASSLDFTSTDTQHF. As DNA, the CDR3 is TGCGCCAGCAGCTTGGACTTCACTAGCACAGATACGCAGCATTTT.

This clonotype showed up many times. The chain is built from TRBV28 and TRBJ2-1; 9 nucleotides line up with TRBD1. V lost 2 bases, J lost 4 bases, and 15 bases stayed unmatched. This CDR3 contains 19 residues. CDR1 and CDR2 (germline): MDHEN, SYDVKM. CDR3 amino acids: CASSLIDRGTLQNYNEQFF. CDR3 DNA sequence: TGTGCCAGCAGTTTAATTGACAGGGGGACCCTACAAAATTACAATGAGCAGTTCTTC.

This clonotype has a count of ten or more. An end of the junction does not agree with germline; a read error may underlie this. J is TRBJ2-7 and V is TRBV28, with unresolved D. CDR3 length equals 11 residues. The germline V gene has CDR1 MDHEN and CDR2 SYDVKM. CDR3 DNA sequence: TGTGCCAGCAGTTTTGGAACTGGCCTCTCGTTC. Its protein is CASSFGTGLSF. Together with reference TRBV28 and TRBJ2-7, the CDR3 gives the full variable domain: DVKVTQSSRYLVKRTGEKVFLECVQDMDHENMFWYRQDPGLGLRLIYFSYDVKMKEKGDIPEGYSVSREKKERFSLILESASTNQTSMYLCASSFGTGLSFGPGTRLTVT.